This T cell receptor beta chain stems from a study of regulatory T cells in long-lasting Graves disease. Overall study results and limits: Persistent disease favored TRBV28, TRBJ1-2 and TRBJ2-5.

The time point was: newly diagnosed GD, antithyroid drugs for less than 3 months. The TCR library was prepared using RNA isolated from PBMCs. Arm-PCR of CDR3 regions and iRepertoire HTBI primers were the basis on which TCR beta libraries were built. Per the original methods: Identification across samples found 62 TRBV and 15 or so TRBJ segments. TCRdb recomputed calls from the multiplex PCR reads with MiXCR, one row per CDR3 protein. It is TCRdb's table, rather than the study itself, that gives the V and J calls and clone size. Found here are under 700,000 distinct CDR3 sequences, roughly 15% of them singletons; the top ten hold just under 25%. This clonotype was detected only a few times. Its antigen is undetermined. The V end was cut by 0 bases, the J end by 10 bases, with 10 bases between. The CDR3 contains 12 residues. Germline V gene data show CDR1 as SGHRS and CDR2 as YFSETQ. These records were also assigned to another study, of T cells in Graves' hyperthyroidism and ophthalmopathy. That work adds: A first-round RT-PCR of the TCR CDR3 used the HTBI primer set.

This specimen consisted of peripheral blood mononuclear cells (PBMCs), obtained at new diagnosis, from a patient treated with antithyroid drugs. The gene calls are TRBV5-1 and TRBJ1-1; a possible D gene is TRBD1 (5 bases). The TCR was taken from a woman aged 40-60 years with Graves disease. The chain's CDR3 is CASSLEGRGAFF. The CDR3 coding sequence is TGCGCCAGCAGCTTGGAGGGAAGGGGAGCTTTCTTT.